Presented here are 30 T cell receptor beta chains from one specimen sequenced in a study of control samples from healthy donors and cancer patients. Repertoires were generated with immunoSEQ multiplex PCR, while TCRdb's copy carries only in-frame clones and drops some. The table includes roughly 73,000 clones, 85% to 95% detected once. Sequences were obtained from blood. The receptors here all came from an older woman in good health.

In its sample, this clone was seen once. The V call is TRBV30, the J call TRBJ2-5; D is ambiguous. Germline-derived CDR1 and CDR2 are GTSNPN and SVGIG (reference sequence). Trimming removed 4 bases at V and 5 bases at J, with 14 bases between. The CDR3 runs to 13 residues. The CDR3 DNA follows: TGTGCCTGGAAGAAGTGGGTGGAGGAGACCCAGTACTTC. Translated, it gives CAWKKWVEETQYF. Together with reference TRBV30 and TRBJ2-5, the CDR3 gives the full variable domain: SQTIHQWPATLVQPVGSPLSLECTVEGTSNPNLYWYRQAAGRGLQLLFYSVGIGQISSEVPQNLSASRPQDRQFILSSKKLLLSDSGFYLCAWKKWVEETQYFGPGTRLLVL.

This clone was seen only once. The rearrangement links TRBV7-5 to TRBJ2-1; the D call of TRBD1 is as the table states it, not checked on the DNA. TRBV7-5 is listed as a pseudogene. CDR3 length: 18 residues. CDR3 DNA: TGTGCCAGAAGCTCCCTCGATGAAAGGGGGAGCTCCTACAATGAGCAGTTCTTC. Amino acid sequence: CARSSLDERGSSYNEQFF.

This sequence joins TRBV3-1 (or the pseudogene TRBV3-2) and TRBJ1-5, with D possibly being TRBD1 (5 bases). The CDR3 contains 15 residues. From germline, CDR1 is LGHDT and CDR2 YNNKEL (reference sequence). Trimming removed 4 bases from V and 2 bases from J, with 12 bases in between. CDR3 loop: CASSPDTIRNQPQHF. As DNA, the CDR3 is TGTGCCAGCAGCCCGGACACGATCCGCAATCAGCCCCAGCATTTT.

CDR3 nucleotide sequence: TGTGCCAGCAGCCGACAGGGTGGTTCACCCCTCCACTTT. This translates into CASSRQGGSPLHF. The chain combines TRBV6-5 with TRBJ1-6, with 7 bases that match TRBD1. V gave up 6 bases and J gave up 9 bases; unmatched junction bases: 5. The CDR3 covers 13 residues. Germline V gene sequence: CDR1 MNHEY, CDR2 SVGAGI.

This CDR3 is CAIPSGDSYNEQFF. CDR3 nucleotide sequence: TGTGCCATCCCTAGCGGGGACTCCTACAATGAGCAGTTCTTC. The chain joins TRBV7-9 to TRBJ2-1; 9 bases match TRBD2. Per germline, CDR1 SEHNR and CDR2 FQNEAQ (reference sequence). Germline trimming cut 10 bases from V and 0 bases from J; bases unmatched to any gene: 4. This CDR3 spans 14 amino acids.

The chain employs TRBV6-4 and TRBJ2-2; 12 positions match TRBD2. The junction had 3 bases not matched to a gene; V was cut back by 10 bases and J by 0 bases. The germline V gene encodes CDR1 MRHNA and CDR2 SNTAGT. The CDR3 is 15 residues long. CDR3 nucleotides: TGTGCCATCAGACTAGCGGGAGCGAACACCGGGGAGCTGTTTTTT. This codes for CAIRLAGANTGELFF.

The chain combines TRBV4-1 with TRBJ2-7; tentatively, D is TRBD2 (5 bases). Germline-derived CDR1 and CDR2 are MGHRA and YSYEKL. The CDR3 runs 14 residues. V was pared by 1 base and J by 5 bases, with 12 bases between. In nucleotides, the CDR3 is TGCGCCAGCAGCCAAGCTCGGCCGGGGAACGAGCAGTACTTC. Protein: CASSQARPGNEQYF.

The gene calls are TRBV19 and TRBJ2-6; D is unresolved. Per the germline V gene, CDR1 is LNHDA and CDR2 is SQIVND (reference sequence). Trimming took 3 bases from V and 0 from J, leaving 9 bases between them. This CDR3 is 16 amino acids long. The CDR3 here is CASSMVGASGANVLTF. The CDR3 DNA reads as TGTGCCAGTAGTATGGTCGGAGCCTCTGGGGCCAACGTCCTGACTTTC.

The chain joins TRBV6-6 to TRBJ1-1; D gene uncertain. V lost 3 bases to trimming and J lost 2 bases, with 7 bases between them. CDR1 and CDR2 from the germline V gene are MNHNY and SVGAGI (reference sequence). This CDR3 is built from 13 residues. The CDR3 sequence: CASSYAGNTEAFF. The CDR3 DNA sequence: TGTGCCAGCAGTTATGCGGGAAACACTGAAGCTTTCTTT.

The chain links TRBV18 to TRBJ2-5, with D perhaps TRBD1 or TRBD2 (5 bases each). This CDR3 is built from 14 residues. Deletions cut 3 bases from V and 2 bases from J, with 10 bases between. CDR1 and CDR2 from the germline V gene are KGHSH and LQKENI. The CDR3 sequence: CASSPGTEQETQYF. In DNA form, the CDR3 reads TGTGCCAGCTCACCGGGGACGGAACAAGAGACCCAGTACTTC.

A few counts support this clone. The chain joins TRBV7-9 to TRBJ1-4, with D perhaps TRBD1 (6 bases). The CDR3 extends over 18 amino acids. Looked up from germline, CDR1 is SEHNR and CDR2 is FQNEAQ (reference sequence). V was clipped by 5 bases and J by 3 bases, with 22 bases between them. The CDR3 sequence is CASSIGTTSTGSNEKLFF. For the CDR3, the DNA is TGTGCCAGCAGCATAGGCACTACCTCAACAGGGTCTAATGAAAAACTGTTTTTT.

V usage is TRBV7-2 and J usage is TRBJ2-1, with D tentatively TRBD1 or TRBD2 (5 bases each). Germline CDR1 reads SGHTA; CDR2 reads FQGNSA. Trimming took 6 bases from V and 8 from J, leaving 11 bases between them. The CDR3 runs 12 residues. The chain's CDR3 is CASRTQGHEQFF. The CDR3 nucleotides read TGTGCCAGCAGAACTCAGGGACATGAGCAGTTCTTC.

The V gene is TRBV19, the J gene TRBJ2-5; 8 bases line up with TRBD1. The CDR3 totals 19 residues. The trim removed 3 bases at V and 0 bases at J, leaving 15 bases unmatched. CDR1 is LNHDA and CDR2 is SQIVND in the germline V gene (reference sequence). The CDR3 DNA is TGTGCCAGTAGTATCCGTCCTGCGCGAGCAGGGGGCAACCAAGAGACCCAGTACTTC. The encoded protein is CASSIRPARAGGNQETQYF.

This chain uses TRBV27 with TRBJ2-3; TRBD1 matches at 7 bases. This CDR3 region has 18 residues. CDR1 and CDR2 from the germline V gene are MNHEY and SMNVEV (reference sequence). After removal of 0 bases from V and 2 bases from J, the junction contained 11 bases not matched to a gene. The CDR3: CASSLSGLGDRDTDTQYF. The DNA of the CDR3 is TGTGCCAGCAGTTTATCAGGGCTCGGGGACAGAGACACAGATACGCAGTATTTT.

The chain combines TRBV10-3 with TRBJ1-1, with D hard to call. Germline-derived CDR1 and CDR2 are ENHRY and SYGVKD. CDR3 length equals 13 residues. With 6 bases removed from V and 2 bases from J, the gap between germline ends came to 10 bases. CDR3 nucleotides: TGTGCCATCAGGATTACAGATAACACTGAAGCTTTCTTT. This translates into CAIRITDNTEAFF.

The chain recombines TRBV19 with TRBJ1-1, with D perhaps matching TRBD1 (6 bases). CDR3 length: 14 amino acids. The ends were cut back, 6 bases at V and 4 bases at J, with 15 bases in the middle. The germline CDR1 and CDR2 sequences are LNHDA and SQIVND (reference sequence). CDR3: CASRVQGGGTEAFF. DNA of the CDR3: TGTGCCAGTAGGGTACAGGGTGGAGGCACTGAAGCTTTCTTT.

The chain recombines TRBV12-3 or TRBV12-4 with TRBJ2-5; TRBD1 or TRBD2 may be the D gene (5 bases each). The CDR3 consists of 13 residues. Trimming took off 5 bases at V and 2 bases at J, with 9 bases between the two ends. The CDR3 sequence: CASSRDAQETQYF. For the CDR3, the DNA is TGTGCCAGCAGTAGGGACGCACAAGAGACCCAGTACTTC.

The gene calls are TRBV24-1 and TRBJ2-3; no clear D. The CDR3 runs 11 residues. The V and J ends lost 4 bases and 5 bases respectively, with 3 bases between them. From germline, CDR1 is KGHDR and CDR2 SFDVKD. CDR3 sequence: CATSEIDTQYF. The CDR3 DNA reads TGTGCCACCAGTGAAATAGATACGCAGTATTTT.

The chain has TRBV28 and TRBJ1-6; D perhaps matches TRBD1 (6 bases). CDR1 and CDR2 (germline): MDHEN, SYDVKM. The CDR3 consists of 14 residues. V was shortened by 3 bases and J by 9 bases, with 12 bases between the two germline ends. As DNA, the CDR3 is TGTGCCAGCAGTTTGGTGGGGGGCACTTCACCCCTCCACTTT. This translates into CASSLVGGTSPLHF.

This clone is classed as medium-sized. The chain joins TRBV19 to TRBJ1-1, with TRBD1 as a possible D gene (6 bases). Trimming removed 2 bases from V and 4 bases from J, with 14 bases in between. CDR1 and CDR2 from the germline V gene are LNHDA and SQIVND (reference sequence). The CDR3 loop spans 15 amino acids. CDR3 bases: TGTGCCAGTAGTATATCTCCGGGGGCGGGCACTGAAGCTTTCTTT. Its protein product is CASSISPGAGTEAFF.

The genes are TRBV11-2 and TRBJ2-5; 9 bases are a match to TRBD1. The CDR3 contains 15 residues. Germline assignment: CDR1 SGHAT and CDR2 FQNNGV. The trim removed 5 bases at V and 5 bases at J, leaving 9 bases unmatched. CDR3 region: CASSPTGGSCETQYF. The CDR3 DNA reads TGTGCCAGCAGCCCGACAGGGGGATCGTGTGAGACCCAGTACTTC.

This chain links TRBV19 with TRBJ1-1, with D possibly matching TRBD1 (6 bases). CDR3 length: 13 residues. Germline CDR1 and CDR2: LNHDA and SQIVND (reference sequence). Trimming stripped 4 bases from V and 11 bases from J, with 17 bases between. CDR3 nucleotides: TGTGCCAGTAGTAGCGGACAGCAGTTTATGGCTTTCTTT. It yields the protein CASSSGQQFMAFF.

The J gene is TRBJ2-7, the V gene TRBV4-1; 11 bases are shared with TRBD2. Germline CDR1 and CDR2: MGHRA and YSYEKL. This CDR3 contains 15 residues. V shed 4 bases and J 3 bases; nucleotides not matched to a gene: 5. CDR3 coding DNA: TGCGCCAGCAGCCTAACGACTAGCGGGAACTACGAGCAGTACTTC. Amino acids: CASSLTTSGNYEQYF.

V and J are TRBV28 and TRBJ2-7; D ambiguous. The CDR3 contains 12 residues. Germline loops: CDR1 MDHEN, CDR2 SYDVKM. The V end lost 3 bases, the J end lost 4 bases, and 7 bases lay between the germline ends. The CDR3 region has the DNA TGTGCCAGCAGTTTCCTACGGTACGAGCAGTACTTC. Its protein product is CASSFLRYEQYF.

This rearrangement joins TRBV6-6 to TRBJ1-3; no definite D call. Germline V gene sequence: CDR1 MNHNY, CDR2 SVGAGI (reference sequence). This CDR3 region has 16 residues. V lost 2 bases and J lost 2, with 13 bases in between. Here the CDR3 DNA reads TGTGCCAGCAGTTACCGGCAGCAGGATCCTGGAAACACCATATATTTT. It encodes CASSYRQQDPGNTIYF.

The gene calls are TRBV9 and TRBJ2-7; no reliable D call. The V and J ends lost 4 bases and 3 bases respectively, with 17 bases between them. This CDR3 contains 15 residues. CDR1 SGDLS and CDR2 YYNGEE come from the germline V gene. In nucleotides, the CDR3 is TGTGCCAGCAGCCCACATCCCCAGGATCTCTACGAGCAGTACTTC. It is translated as CASSPHPQDLYEQYF.

V is TRBV18 and J is TRBJ1-3; unclear D gene. Trimming took 3 bases from V and 0 from J, leaving 9 bases between them. This CDR3 has 15 amino acids. Germline lookup yields CDR1 KGHSH and CDR2 LQKENI. The CDR3 loop is CASSPPINSGNTIYF. DNA of the CDR3: TGTGCCAGCTCACCTCCGATTAACTCTGGAAACACCATATATTTT.

The genes are TRBV18 and TRBJ2-7; the D call may be TRBD1 or TRBD2 (5 bases each). The CDR3 has 15 amino acids. Looked up from germline, CDR1 is KGHSH and CDR2 is LQKENI. V shed 0 bases and J shed 6 bases, with 15 bases lying between them. The CDR3 region is CASSPPGSTRGEQYF. CDR3 DNA sequence: TGTGCCAGCTCACCACCGGGGTCTACTAGGGGCGAGCAGTACTTC.

The sample holds one count of this clone. The V call is TRBV28, the J call TRBJ2-1; 7 bases are shared with TRBD2. The CDR3 is made up of 15 amino acids. The germline V gene has CDR1 MDHEN and CDR2 SYDVKM. Trimming took 5 bases from V and 7 from J; bases not matched to a gene: 11. Here the CDR3 reads CASSTTGHSGNEQFF. For the CDR3, the DNA is TGTGCCAGCAGTACCACCGGGCATAGCGGGAATGAGCAGTTCTTC. Supplemented by reference TRBV28 and TRBJ2-1, the full variable domain reads DVKVTQSSRYLVKRTGEKVFLECVQDMDHENMFWYRQDPGLGLRLIYFSYDVKMKEKGDIPEGYSVSREKKERFSLILESASTNQTSMYLCASSTTGHSGNEQFFGPGTRLTVL.

The gene calls are TRBV10-3 and TRBJ1-1, with 7 bases fitting TRBD1. The CDR3 totals 13 residues. The germline V gene encodes CDR1 ENHRY and CDR2 SYGVKD. V shed 5 bases and J 1 base; nucleotides not matched to a gene: 1. CDR3 loop: CAISRTGNTEAFF. The CDR3 coding sequence is TGTGCCATCAGTAGGACAGGGAACACTGAAGCTTTCTTT.